This entry concerns a single T cell receptor (beta chain). Its antigen is unidentified. TCRdb ran MiXCR on the RT-PCR reads and lists one entry per CDR3 protein. The table records 200,000 to 300,000 distinct CDR3 sequences, approximately 12% of them present only once. These data originate in a study of response to subunit inactivated influenza vaccine. Trimming took off 2 bases at V and 0 bases at J, with 17 bases between the two ends. This CDR3 is 18 amino acids long. The V gene's germline CDR1 is SGHAT and CDR2 FQNNGV. Study-wide results and limits: Researchers suggested that each seasonal influenza vaccination recruits few new T cells.

The sequence derives from a man aged 50 or older who received an inactivated influenza vaccine. The chain carries TRBV11-2 and TRBJ1-3; TRBD1 might be the D (5 bases). This material consisted of non-naive T cells sorted from PBMCs, taken 14 days before vaccination. CDR3 in DNA: TGTGCCAGCAGCTTAAGGTCAGGGCAGAACATCTCTGGAAACACCATATATTTT. It specifies CASSLRSGQNISGNTIYF.